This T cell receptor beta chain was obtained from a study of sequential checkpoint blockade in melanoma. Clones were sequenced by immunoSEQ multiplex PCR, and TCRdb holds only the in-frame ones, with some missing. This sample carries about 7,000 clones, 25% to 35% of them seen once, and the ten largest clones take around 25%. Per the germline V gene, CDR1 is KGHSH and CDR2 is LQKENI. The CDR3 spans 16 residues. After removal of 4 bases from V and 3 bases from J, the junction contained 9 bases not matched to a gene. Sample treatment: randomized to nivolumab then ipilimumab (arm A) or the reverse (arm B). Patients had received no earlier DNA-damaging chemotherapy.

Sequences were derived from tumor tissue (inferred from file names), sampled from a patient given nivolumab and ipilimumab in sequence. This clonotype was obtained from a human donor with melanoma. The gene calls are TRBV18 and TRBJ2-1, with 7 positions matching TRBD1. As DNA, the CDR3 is TGTGCCAGCTCACTATTGCCAGGGGGAAACTACAATGAGCAGTTCTTC. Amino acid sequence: CASSLLPGGNYNEQFF.